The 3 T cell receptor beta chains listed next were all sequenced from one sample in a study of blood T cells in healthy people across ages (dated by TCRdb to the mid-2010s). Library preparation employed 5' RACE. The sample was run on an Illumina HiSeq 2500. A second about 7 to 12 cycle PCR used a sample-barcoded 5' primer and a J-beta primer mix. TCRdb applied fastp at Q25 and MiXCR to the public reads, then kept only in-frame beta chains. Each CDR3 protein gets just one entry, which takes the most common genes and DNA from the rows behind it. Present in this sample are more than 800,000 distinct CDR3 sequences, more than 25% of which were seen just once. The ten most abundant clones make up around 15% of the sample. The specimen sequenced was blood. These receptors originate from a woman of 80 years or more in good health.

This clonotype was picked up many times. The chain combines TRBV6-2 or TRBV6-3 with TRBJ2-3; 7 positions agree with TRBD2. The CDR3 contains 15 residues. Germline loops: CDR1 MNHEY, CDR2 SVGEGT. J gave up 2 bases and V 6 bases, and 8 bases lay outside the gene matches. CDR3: CASSYRDYPTDTQYF. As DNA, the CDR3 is TGTGCCAGCAGCTATCGGGACTACCCCACAGATACGCAGTATTTT.

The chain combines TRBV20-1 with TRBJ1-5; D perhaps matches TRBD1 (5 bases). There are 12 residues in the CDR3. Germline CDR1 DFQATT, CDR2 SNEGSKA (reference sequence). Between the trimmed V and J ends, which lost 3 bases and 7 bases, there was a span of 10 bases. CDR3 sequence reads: CSARLRGQPQHF. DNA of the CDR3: TGCAGTGCTAGGCTGAGGGGCCAGCCCCAGCATTTT.

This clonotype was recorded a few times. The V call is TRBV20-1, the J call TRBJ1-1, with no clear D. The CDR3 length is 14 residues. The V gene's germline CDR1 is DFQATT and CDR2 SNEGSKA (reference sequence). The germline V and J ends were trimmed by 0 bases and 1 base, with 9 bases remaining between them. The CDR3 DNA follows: TGCAGTGCTAGAGACGCTTTTCGGAACACTGAAGCTTTCTTT. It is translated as CSARDAFRNTEAFF.